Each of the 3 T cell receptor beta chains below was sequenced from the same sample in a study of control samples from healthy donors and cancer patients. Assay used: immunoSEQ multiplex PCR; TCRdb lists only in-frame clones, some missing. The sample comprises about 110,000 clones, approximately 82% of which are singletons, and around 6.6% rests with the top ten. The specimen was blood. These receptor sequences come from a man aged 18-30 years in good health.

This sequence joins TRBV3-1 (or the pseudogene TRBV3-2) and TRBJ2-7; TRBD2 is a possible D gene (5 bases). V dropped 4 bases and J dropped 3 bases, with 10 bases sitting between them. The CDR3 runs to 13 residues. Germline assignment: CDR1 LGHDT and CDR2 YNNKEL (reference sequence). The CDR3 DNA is TGTGCCAGCAGCCCGGGGATTTACTACGAGCAGTACTTC. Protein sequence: CASSPGIYYEQYF.

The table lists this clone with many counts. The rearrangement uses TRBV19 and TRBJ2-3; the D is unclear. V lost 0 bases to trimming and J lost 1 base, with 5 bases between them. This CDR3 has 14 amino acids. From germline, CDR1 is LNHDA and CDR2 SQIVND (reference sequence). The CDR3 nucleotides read TGTGCCAGTAGTATAGATCAAGGCACAGATACGCAGTATTTT. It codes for CASSIDQGTDTQYF. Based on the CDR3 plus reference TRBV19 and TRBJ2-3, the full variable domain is DGGITQSPKYLFRKEGQNVTLSCEQNLNHDAMYWYRQDPGQGLRLIYYSQIVNDFQKGDIAEGYSVSREKKESFPLTVTSAQKNPTAFYLCASSIDQGTDTQYFGPGTRLTVL.

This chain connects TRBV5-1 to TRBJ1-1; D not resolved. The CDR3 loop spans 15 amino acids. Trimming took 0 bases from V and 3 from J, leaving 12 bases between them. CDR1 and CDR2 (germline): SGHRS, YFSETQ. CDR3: CASSLGVTAYTEAFF. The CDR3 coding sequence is TGCGCCAGCAGCTTGGGGGTGACCGCGTACACTGAAGCTTTCTTT.